This T cell receptor (beta chain) stems from a study of blood T cell repertoires in COVID-19. Profiled with immunoSEQ multiplex PCR; TCRdb holds only in-frame clones, not every one. The top ten clones hold approximately 7.8% of a sample with approximately 310,000 clones, approximately 89% of them seen once. Material: peripheral blood. The clonotype comes from a woman aged 45-60 years who had recovered from COVID-19.

CDR3 loop: CASSGGLGAQYF. The CDR3 DNA sequence: TGTGCCAGCAGCGGGGGTCTAGGGGCCCAGTACTTC. The chain links TRBV2 to TRBJ2-5, with a weak D call TRBD2 (6 bases). This CDR3 has 12 residues. Trimming pared 6 bases from V and 9 bases from J, leaving 14 bases between. The germline gives CDR1 SNHLY, CDR2 FYNNEI. Together with reference TRBV2 and TRBJ2-5, the CDR3 gives the full variable domain: EPEVTQTPSHQVTQMGQEVILRCVPISNHLYFYWYRQILGQKVEFLVSFYNNEISEKSEIFDDQFSVERPDGSNFTLKIRSTKLEDSAMYFCASSGGLGAQYFGPGTRLLVL.